This entry is about one T cell receptor (beta chain). This specimen comes from a study of T cells after yellow fever vaccination. TCRdb passed the 5' RACE reads through MiXCR, listing each CDR3 protein once. The table has about 160,000 distinct CDR3 sequences, 9.3% seen once. CDR1 and CDR2 from the germline V gene are MNHEY and SVGAGI. Trimming at V came to 8 bases and at J to 4 bases, leaving 9 bases not matched to a gene. The CDR3 has 15 amino acids. This chain connects TRBV6-5 to TRBJ1-5; 9 bases align to TRBD1. The source was CD8+ T cells sorted from PBMCs, collected 45 days after the yellow fever booster vaccination. This clonotype originated in a man aged 18 to 30 who received the YFV17D yellow fever vaccine. DNA for the CDR3: TGTGCCAGCTCACTCTCCGGGACAGGGAATCAGCCCCAGCATTTT. It is translated as CASSLSGTGNQPQHF.